This TCR beta chain appears in the sequencing data of a study of T cells after yellow fever vaccination. This clonotype was recorded a few times. TCRdb reprocessed the 5' RACE reads with MiXCR, giving one entry per CDR3 protein. The table includes about 340,000 distinct CDR3 sequences, around an eighth detected once. V was clipped by 8 bases and J by 7 bases, with 26 bases between them. This CDR3 spans 15 amino acids. Germline V gene lookup returns CDR1 SQVTM and CDR2 ANQGSEA. The source material was CD4+ T cells sorted from PBMCs, sampled 15 days after the yellow fever booster vaccination. The TCR sequence derives from a man between 18 and 29 years old who received the YFV17D yellow fever vaccine. This rearrangement joins TRBV29-1 to TRBJ1-1; weak D call: TRBD1 (6 bases). The CDR3, as DNA: TGCAGCTCCAAGAGGGGACCAGGGGACGACCTTGAAGCTTTCTTT. It is translated as CSSKRGPGDDLEAFF.